Included here is one T cell receptor (beta chain) sequence, with context. Its target is not known. The use of a sample-barcoded 5' primer and a J-beta primer mix characterized a second PCR of about 7 to 12 cycles. Template switching added a 12-random-nucleotide identifier to every cDNA molecule. Via MiXCR, TCRdb re-called the 5' RACE reads, giving one row per CDR3 protein. The table records about 1.8 million distinct CDR3 sequences, 49% of them present only once. V was clipped by 1 base and J by 6 bases; unmatched bases: 11. This CDR3 region has 16 residues. Germline loops: CDR1 LGHNA, CDR2 YSLEER. This entry belongs to a study of blood T cells in healthy people across ages. Study-wide background: When template switching was applied, about one barcoded beta molecule was captured per two T cells. Study-wide findings and caveats: Researchers report that TCR beta diversity correlated strongly with naive T cell percentage.

Input material: blood. The sequence came from a woman aged 40 to 50 in good health. V usage is TRBV4-3 and J usage is TRBJ1-1; 7 bases match TRBD1. The CDR3 sequence is CASSQARGLDFAEAFF. CDR3 nucleotides: TGCGCCAGCAGCCAAGCGAGGGGGCTTGATTTCGCTGAAGCTTTCTTT.